This T cell receptor (beta chain) was sequenced for a study of OX40 agonist ivuxolimab in advanced cancers. Assay used: immunoSEQ multiplex PCR; TCRdb lists only in-frame clones, some missing. This sample has 58,000 or so clones, with about 80% found just once. The CDR3 extends over 13 amino acids. CDR1 SGHTA and CDR2 FQGTGA come from the germline V gene. Trimming removed 2 bases from V and 0 bases from J, with 4 bases in between. This rearrangement joins TRBV7-3 to TRBJ1-1; D not certain. This receptor was obtained from an adult with an advanced solid tumor such as melanoma, head and neck, liver or kidney cancer. This material consisted of CD4+ or CD8+ T cells sorted from blood, taken in a trial of the OX40 agonist ivuxolimab. This CDR3 is CASSLGMNTEAFF. The DNA for the CDR3 is TGTGCCAGCAGCTTAGGCATGAACACTGAAGCTTTCTTT.